This T cell receptor beta chain was documented in a study of T cell responses to AZD1222 COVID-19 vaccine. The study, taken as a whole, reports: Among vaccine-associated CD4 TCRs, coverage spanned spike, with dominance at 160-218 and 743-854. At baseline, just five to seven AZD1222 recipients tested seropositive. Donors were largely white British and mainly female; clonal diversity was possibly underestimated. Without day 14 samples, only post-peak T cell repertoires were studied.

This CDR3 contains 18 residues. J gave up 3 bases and V 6 bases, and 18 bases lay outside the gene matches. The germline V gene encodes CDR1 KGHSH and CDR2 LQKENI. Clones were sequenced by immunoSEQ multiplex PCR, and TCRdb holds only the in-frame ones, with some missing. The sample has roughly 160,000 clones; roughly nine tenths are singletons. This clone has more than one count but fewer than ten. Its antigen is not identified. Sequencing used peripheral blood, obtained on day 0 of AZD1222 vaccination. The chain recombines TRBV18 with TRBJ2-7; 9 bases map to TRBD2. This receptor was identified in an adult in good health. The chain's CDR3 is CASSQPVTSGEGLYEQYF. For the CDR3, the DNA is TGTGCCAGCTCCCAACCGGTGACTAGCGGAGAAGGGCTCTACGAGCAGTACTTC. The whole variable domain, filled in from reference TRBV18 and TRBJ2-7, reads NAGVMQNPRHLVRRRGQEARLRCSPMKGHSHVYWYRQLPEEGLKFMVYLQKENIIDESGMPKERFSAEFPKEGPSILRIQQVVRGDSAAYFCASSQPVTSGEGLYEQYFGPGTRLTVT.